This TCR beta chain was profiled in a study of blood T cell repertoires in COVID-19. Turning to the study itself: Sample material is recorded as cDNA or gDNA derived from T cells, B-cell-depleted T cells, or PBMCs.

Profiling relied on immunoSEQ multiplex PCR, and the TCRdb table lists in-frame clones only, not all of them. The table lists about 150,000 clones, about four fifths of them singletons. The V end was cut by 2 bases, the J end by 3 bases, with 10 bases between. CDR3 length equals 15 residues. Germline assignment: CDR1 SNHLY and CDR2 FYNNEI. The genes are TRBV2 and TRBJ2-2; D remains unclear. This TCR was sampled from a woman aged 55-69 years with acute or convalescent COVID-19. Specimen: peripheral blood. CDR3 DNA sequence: TGTGCCAGCAGTGAATGGGCCCTGGACACCGGGGAGCTGTTTTTT. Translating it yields CASSEWALDTGELFF. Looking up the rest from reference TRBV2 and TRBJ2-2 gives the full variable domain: EPEVTQTPSHQVTQMGQEVILRCVPISNHLYFYWYRQILGQKVEFLVSFYNNEISEKSEIFDDQFSVERPDGSNFTLKIRSTKLEDSAMYFCASSEWALDTGELFFGEGSRLTVL.